These 20 T cell receptor beta chains came from one sample sequenced in a study of CD8+ T cells in alopecia areata. Extraction of RNA preceded its reverse transcription into cDNA, which served as the sequencing template. Data came from immunoSEQ multiplex PCR; TCRdb stores just in-frame clones and leaves some out. The data contain hundreds of thousands of clones, more than 60% of them singletons. Sample treatment: oral pan-JAK inhibitor, 5-10 mg twice daily. The input for sequencing was CD4+ T cells sorted from blood, taken around week 46, from a patient treated with tofacitinib. The source of these receptors is a human donor with alopecia areata.

The CDR3 nucleotides read TGTGCCAGCAGCCGGGACTTCTACGAGCAGTACTTC. Translated: CASSRDFYEQYF. This chain uses TRBV5-6 with TRBJ2-7, with D perhaps TRBD2 (6 bases). Germline assignment: CDR1 SGHDT and CDR2 YYEEEE. There are 12 residues in the CDR3. V lost 4 bases and J lost 3, with 8 bases in between.

This clone turned up a few times. The rearrangement uses TRBV29-1 and TRBJ1-1; D not resolved. Germline V gives CDR1 SQVTM, CDR2 ANQGSEA. The CDR3 is made up of 12 amino acids. The V and J ends lost 3 bases and 4 bases respectively, with 9 bases between them. DNA for the CDR3: TGCAGCGTTGACGGGGTAGGCACTGAAGCTTTCTTT. Its translation: CSVDGVGTEAFF.

There are a few counts of this clone. The V call is TRBV29-1, the J call TRBJ2-5; 12 nucleotides match TRBD1. Trimming removed 5 bases from V and 5 bases from J; junction bases left unmatched: 6. This CDR3 comprises 14 residues. Germline-derived CDR1 and CDR2 are SQVTM and ANQGSEA. CDR3 region: CSVPGQGAGETQYF. In DNA, the CDR3 is TGCAGCGTTCCGGGACAGGGGGCAGGGGAGACCCAGTACTTC. Using reference TRBV29-1 and TRBJ2-5 for the parts outside the CDR3, the full variable domain is SAVISQKPSRDICQRGTSLTIQCQVDSQVTMMFWYRQQPGQSLTLIATANQGSEATYESGFVIDKFPISRPNLTFSTLTVSNMSPEDSSIYLCSVPGQGAGETQYFGPGTRLLVL.

The chain couples TRBV29-1 to TRBJ1-4, with 7 bases matching TRBD1. CDR3 size: 16 residues. The germline gives CDR1 SQVTM, CDR2 ANQGSEA. V was clipped by 6 bases and J by 1 base; unmatched bases: 11. Written as DNA, the CDR3 is TGCAGCGTGAGACAGGGTGGAGTTGGAACTAATGAAAAACTGTTTTTT. Translating gives CSVRQGGVGTNEKLFF.

The rearrangement joins TRBV5-6 to TRBJ1-6; 7 nucleotides agree with TRBD1. Germline V gene lookup returns CDR1 SGHDT and CDR2 YYEEEE. This CDR3 comprises 16 residues. J gave up 7 bases and V 3 bases, and 10 bases lay outside the gene matches. CDR3 protein: CASSSDREETNSPLHF. The CDR3 DNA reads TGTGCCAGCAGCTCTGACAGGGAAGAAACGAATTCACCCCTCCACTTT. Together with reference TRBV5-6 and TRBJ1-6, the CDR3 gives the full variable domain: DAGVTQSPTHLIKTRGQQVTLRCSPKSGHDTVSWYQQALGQGPQFIFQYYEEEERQRGNFPDRFSGHQFPNYSSELNVNALLLGDSALYLCASSSDREETNSPLHFGNGTRLTVT.

The table lists this clone with many counts. The J gene is TRBJ2-7, the V gene TRBV5-6, with D perhaps TRBD1 or TRBD2 (6 bases each). The germline V and J ends were trimmed by 1 base and 6 bases, with 20 bases remaining between them. This CDR3 comprises 16 residues. Looked up from germline, CDR1 is SGHDT and CDR2 is YYEEEE. The CDR3 bases are TGTGCCAGCAGCTTGAGAGATTCGGGGGCTGAAGGCGAGCAGTACTTC. Its translation is CASSLRDSGAEGEQYF.

CDR3 bases: TGTGCCAGCACCTCCGAAAGCGGTTACCAAGAGACCCAGTACTTC. Its translation: CASTSESGYQETQYF. The chain recombines TRBV2 with TRBJ2-5; tentatively, D is TRBD2 (5 bases). V dropped 7 bases and J dropped 0 bases, with 15 bases sitting between them. This CDR3 has 15 residues. Germline V lookup: CDR1 SNHLY, CDR2 FYNNEI. The full variable domain, completed using reference TRBV2 and TRBJ2-5, is EPEVTQTPSHQVTQMGQEVILRCVPISNHLYFYWYRQILGQKVEFLVSFYNNEISEKSEIFDDQFSVERPDGSNFTLKIRSTKLEDSAMYFCASTSESGYQETQYFGPGTRLLVL.

The J gene is TRBJ1-1, the V gene TRBV5-1; the D is unclear. The CDR3 runs 12 residues. Germline V gene data show CDR1 as SGHRS and CDR2 as YFSETQ. The ends were cut back, 4 bases at V and 7 bases at J, with 11 bases in the middle. The CDR3 sequence: CASSVVSGEAFF. In DNA, the CDR3 is TGCGCCAGCAGCGTAGTATCGGGTGAAGCTTTCTTT.

This clone was seen a handful of times. The chain links TRBV5-1 to TRBJ2-7, with a possible D match to TRBD1 (5 bases). Germline V CDR1 and CDR2: SGHRS, YFSETQ. V was clipped by 0 bases and J by 2 bases, with 15 bases between them. The CDR3 loop spans 16 amino acids. The CDR3 bases are TGCGCCAGCAGCTTGGCATCGCAGGGATCTCCCTACGAGCAGTACTTC. It specifies CASSLASQGSPYEQYF. The full variable domain, its missing parts supplied by reference TRBV5-1 and TRBJ2-7, is KAGVTQTPRYLIKTRGQQVTLSCSPISGHRSVSWYQQTPGQGLQFLFEYFSETQRNKGNFPGRFSGRQFSNSRSEMNVSTLELGDSALYLCASSLASQGSPYEQYFGPGTRLTVT.

The gene calls are TRBV13 and TRBJ2-7, with 9 positions matching TRBD2. Germline assignment: CDR1 PRHDT and CDR2 FYEKMQ (reference sequence). This CDR3 contains 15 residues. The J segment lost 2 bases and the V segment lost 5 bases, leaving 7 bases of the junction unmatched. In DNA, the CDR3 is TGTGCCAGCAGCGCAGCGGGGGGCCGAACCTACGAGCAGTACTTC. Its translation: CASSAAGGRTYEQYF.

The CDR3 reads CASSLFIGTGTSPLHF. The DNA for the CDR3 is TGTGCCAGCAGTTTATTTATAGGGACAGGGACTTCACCCCTCCACTTT. The chain recombines TRBV27 with TRBJ1-6; 9 positions match TRBD1. The length of the CDR3 is 16 residues. Losses at the gene ends were 1 base for V and 9 bases for J; bases not matched to a gene: 7. Germline loops: CDR1 MNHEY, CDR2 SMNVEV (reference sequence).

The chain couples TRBV27 to TRBJ1-2; D gene ambiguous. The CDR3 has 14 amino acids. V was trimmed by 7 bases and J by 0 bases, leaving 12 bases between them. The germline V gene encodes CDR1 MNHEY and CDR2 SMNVEV (reference sequence). In DNA form, the CDR3 reads TGTGCCAGCAAAGGACGGTTAGCTAACTATGGCTACACCTTC. Its protein product is CASKGRLANYGYTF.

The DNA for the CDR3 is TGTGCCTGGAGCAGGGACAGGCGCTACGAGCAGTACTTC. Residues: CAWSRDRRYEQYF. J is TRBJ2-7 and V is TRBV30, with 8 positions matching TRBD1. V lost 3 bases and J lost 3; bases outside the gene matches: 4. This CDR3 has 13 amino acids. CDR1 and CDR2 from the germline V gene are GTSNPN and SVGIG (reference sequence).

The V and J genes are TRBV25-1 and TRBJ2-3, with a tentative D call TRBD2 (6 bases). CDR3 length: 16 amino acids. V lost 1 base to trimming and J lost 1 base, with 12 bases between them. Germline lookup yields CDR1 MGHDK and CDR2 SYGVNS. The DNA of the CDR3 is TGTGCCAGCAGTGAATCAACGCGGGGAGGCACAGATACGCAGTATTTT. Its protein is CASSESTRGGTDTQYF.

The chain recombines TRBV4-3 with TRBJ1-1; D perhaps matches TRBD1 (5 bases). V was pared by 0 bases and J by 3 bases, with 11 bases between. This CDR3 spans 15 amino acids. From germline, CDR1 is LGHNA and CDR2 YSLEER. The CDR3 DNA follows: TGCGCCAGCAGCCAAGATTACCAGGGTGACACTGAAGCTTTCTTT. Its translation: CASSQDYQGDTEAFF.

This clone has a handful of counts. The chain carries TRBV29-1 and TRBJ1-1; D is unclear. The CDR3 is 14 amino acids. CDR1 is SQVTM and CDR2 is ANQGSEA in the germline V gene. Trimming took off 7 bases at V and 1 base at J, with 16 bases between the two ends. For the CDR3, the DNA is TGCAGCGCACAACCGCGGCAGAAGAACACTGAAGCTTTCTTT. This gives the protein CSAQPRQKNTEAFF. The entire variable domain, with the rest obtained from reference TRBV29-1 and TRBJ1-1, is as follows: SAVISQKPSRDICQRGTSLTIQCQVDSQVTMMFWYRQQPGQSLTLIATANQGSEATYESGFVIDKFPISRPNLTFSTLTVSNMSPEDSSIYLCSAQPRQKNTEAFFGQGTRLTVV.

This clone was observed a few times. CDR3 sequence reads: CASSQDPGAGYEQYF. The CDR3 DNA is TGCGCCAGCAGCCAAGATCCGGGGGCAGGATACGAGCAGTACTTC. J is TRBJ2-7 and V is TRBV4-3; possibly TRBD1 or TRBD2 for D (6 bases each). Trimming removed 0 bases at V and 4 bases at J, with 13 bases between. The CDR3 is made up of 15 amino acids. Germline values: CDR1 LGHNA, CDR2 YSLEER.

V usage is TRBV6-6 and J usage is TRBJ2-5, with 8 nucleotides matching TRBD2. The DNA end lines up better with TRBJ2-7; the J call may be wrong. CDR3 length: 14 residues. The germline gives CDR1 MNHNY, CDR2 SVGAGI (reference sequence). CDR3 amino acids: CASSPTGTSYEQYF. DNA for the CDR3: TGTGCCAGCAGCCCGACCGGGACTAGCTACGAGCAGTACTTC.

As DNA, the CDR3 is TGTGCCAGCAGCTTAGCAGCGGGGGGAAACACCGGGGAGCTGTTTTTT. Its translation: CASSLAAGGNTGELFF. This sequence joins TRBV7-9 and TRBJ2-2; 9 nucleotides align to TRBD2. J lost 2 bases, V lost 0 bases, and 1 base had no gene match. The CDR3 extends over 16 amino acids. From germline, CDR1 is SEHNR and CDR2 FQNEAQ (reference sequence).

The chain combines TRBV5-1 with TRBJ1-1, with 8 bases that match TRBD1. V was clipped by 4 bases and J by 4 bases; unmatched bases: 12. The CDR3 length is 16 residues. Germline V lookup: CDR1 SGHRS, CDR2 YFSETQ. The CDR3 region has the DNA TGCGCCAGCAGCCGATCCGGACAGGGAGTGGGCACTGAAGCTTTCTTT. As protein: CASSRSGQGVGTEAFF.